This T cell receptor beta chain appears in the sequencing data of a study of cytomegalovirus exposure and HLA in healthy donors. Broader study findings: There were reportedly fewer N-insertions in an Asian-associated ancestry cluster than the approximately 670-donor mean, in a later analysis.

Of note for this clone: The antigen remains undetermined.

PCR amplification relied on 60 Vbeta primers (plus 13 Jbeta primers). The repertoire was sequenced with immunoSEQ multiplex PCR; TCRdb's copy has only in-frame clones and lacks some. The sample yields approximately 140,000 clones, 70% to 85% seen once. The CDR3 has 17 residues. The germline V gene encodes CDR1 GTSNPN and CDR2 SVGIG (reference sequence). V and J are TRBV30 and TRBJ2-3, with TRBD2 matching 13 bases. The TCR was taken from a middle-aged woman in good health and CMV-seronegative. The sequencing input was PBMCs. The chain's CDR3 is CAFRELAGGAGTDTQYF. The CDR3 nucleotides read TGTGCGTTCCGGGAACTAGCGGGAGGGGCGGGCACAGATACGCAGTATTTT.